This T cell receptor beta chain derives from a study of cytomegalovirus exposure and HLA in healthy donors. Study-level findings and limits: One cluster of highly shared sequence variants probably arose as a sequencing artifact.

This CDR3 spans 15 amino acids. Trimming removed 6 bases from V and 4 bases from J, with 19 bases in between. Germline CDR1 reads SGHRS; CDR2 reads YFSETQ. The study ran its PCR with 60 Vbeta and 13 Jbeta primers. Data came from immunoSEQ multiplex PCR; TCRdb stores just in-frame clones and leaves some out. The sample lists approximately 190,000 clones, 77% seen once, with approximately 2% in the top ten. Details on this clone: Its antigen is not known.

The clonotype was recovered from a young woman in good health and CMV-seropositive. Material for sequencing was PBMCs. V usage is TRBV5-1 and J usage is TRBJ1-2, with a possible D match to TRBD1 (5 bases). CDR3 in amino acids: CASTIGGGKGYGYTF. DNA of the CDR3: TGCGCCAGCACGATCGGGGGGGGAAAAGGCTATGGCTACACCTTC.